Listed here are 23 T cell receptor beta chains from one sample, sequenced in a study of technical replicates of blood from several donors. Data came from immunoSEQ multiplex PCR; TCRdb stores just in-frame clones and leaves some out. The table lists 60,000 to 90,000 clones, around 95% of them singletons. Source material: T cells isolated from PBMCs. These TCRs come from a human donor in good health.

The table lists this clone with a count of one. The chain carries TRBV27 and TRBJ1-5, with D possibly being TRBD1 (5 bases). V lost 2 bases and J 3 bases, leaving 11 bases between the germline ends. This CDR3 spans 15 amino acids. Germline V gene sequence: CDR1 MNHEY, CDR2 SMNVEV (reference sequence). CDR3 nucleotide sequence: TGTGCCAGCAGTTTAATAGGACACGACAATCAGCCCCAGCATTTT. It yields the protein CASSLIGHDNQPQHF.

The chain employs TRBV21-1 and TRBJ1-1; the table calls TRBD1, which could not be checked here. TRBV21-1 is a documented pseudogene. The CDR3 is made up of 18 amino acids. The CDR3: CASSKGDRDRGSDTEAFF. In nucleotides, the CDR3 is TGTGCCAGCAGCAAAGGAGACCGGGACAGGGGATCGGACACTGAAGCTTTCTTT.

The chain has TRBV15 and TRBJ2-7; D perhaps matches TRBD1 (6 bases). CDR1 is LNHNV, CDR2 YYDKDF, per germline (reference sequence). The ends were cut back, 5 bases at V and 3 bases at J, with 14 bases in the middle. This CDR3 has 14 amino acids. In DNA, the CDR3 is TGTGCCACCAGCGCGGACAGCCGTCTCTACGAGCAGTACTTC. Residues: CATSADSRLYEQYF. The whole variable domain, filled in from reference TRBV15 and TRBJ2-7, reads DAMVIQNPRYQVTQFGKPVTLSCSQTLNHNVMYWYQQKSSQAPKLLFHYYDKDFNNEADTPDNFQSRRPNTSFCFLDIRSPGLGDTAMYLCATSADSRLYEQYFGPGTRLTVT.

The sample holds one count of this clone. The chain links TRBV25-1 to TRBJ2-1, with 8 bases matching TRBD2. This CDR3 has 14 amino acids. V lost 4 bases to trimming and J lost 4 bases; unmatched junction nucleotides: 3. CDR1 is MGHDK, CDR2 SYGVNS, per germline. CDR3 region: CASSALAGYNEQFF. The DNA for the CDR3 is TGTGCCAGCAGTGCTCTAGCGGGTTACAATGAGCAGTTCTTC.

The V gene is TRBV5-1, the J gene TRBJ2-3, with 9 bases matching TRBD2. The CDR3 has 16 amino acids. CDR1 and CDR2 from the germline V gene are SGHRS and YFSETQ. Unmatched junction bases numbered 4, after V lost 2 bases and J lost 0 bases. DNA for the CDR3: TGCGCCAGCAGCTTATCTAGCGGGGTTAGCACAGATACGCAGTATTTT. Translation: CASSLSSGVSTDTQYF.

The chain carries TRBV7-2 and TRBJ2-5; TRBD2 matches at 14 bases. CDR1 and CDR2 from the germline V gene are SGHTA and FQGNSA. Trimming cost V 5 bases and J 1 base; bases outside gene matches: 12. The CDR3 contains 19 residues. The DNA of the CDR3 is TGTGCCAGCAGCCCAAGTTTGACTAGCGGGGGGGCGATCCAAGAGACCCAGTACTTC. It is translated as CASSPSLTSGGAIQETQYF.

The gene calls are TRBV7-2 and TRBJ2-4, with TRBD1 as a possible D gene (6 bases). Between the trimmed V and J ends, which lost 4 bases and 0 bases, there was a span of 10 bases. Looked up from germline, CDR1 is SGHTA and CDR2 is FQGNSA. The CDR3 runs to 15 residues. The CDR3 DNA reads TGTGCCAGCAGCTGGGACATCCTAGCCAAAAACATTCAGTACTTC. This sequence encodes CASSWDILAKNIQYF. Looking up the rest from reference TRBV7-2 and TRBJ2-4 gives the full variable domain: GAGVSQSPSNKVTEKGKDVELRCDPISGHTALYWYRQSLGQGLEFLIYFQGNSAPDKSGLPSDRFSAERTGGSVSTLTIQRTQQEDSAVYLCASSWDILAKNIQYFGAGTRLSVL.

This clone was observed once. The chain uses TRBV28 and TRBJ2-7; 9 bases are a match to TRBD2. Germline CDR1 MDHEN, CDR2 SYDVKM. Trimming at V came to 3 bases and at J to 7 bases, leaving 7 bases not matched to a gene. This CDR3 has 14 residues. The CDR3 protein is CASSLNLAGREQYF. The CDR3 DNA follows: TGTGCCAGCAGTTTGAACCTAGCGGGAAGGGAGCAGTACTTC.

The chain joins TRBV7-8 to TRBJ2-1; 7 bases are a match to TRBD2. CDR3 length: 14 residues. Trimming cost V 4 bases and J 7 bases; bases outside gene matches: 7. Germline loops: CDR1 SGHVS, CDR2 FQNEAQ. The CDR3 bases are TGTGCCAGCAGCTCAGGACTAGTTGGGAATGAGCAGTTCTTC. It encodes CASSSGLVGNEQFF.

The gene calls are TRBV28 and TRBJ1-5; weak D call: TRBD1 (5 bases). Germline CDR1 reads MDHEN; CDR2 reads SYDVKM. The CDR3 sequence is 14 residues long. The germline V and J ends were trimmed by 5 bases and 2 bases, with 10 bases remaining between them. For the CDR3, the DNA is TGTGCCAGCAGTCTGACAGAACGCAATCAGCCCCAGCATTTT. Encoded protein: CASSLTERNQPQHF.

The chain links TRBV30 to TRBJ1-2; D is possibly TRBD1 (6 bases). V dropped 0 bases and J dropped 6 bases, with 11 bases sitting between them. This CDR3 has 13 amino acids. In germline, CDR1 is GTSNPN, CDR2 SVGIG (reference sequence). CDR3: CAWSVVRTDGYTF. The CDR3 DNA is TGTGCCTGGAGTGTAGTGCGGACAGATGGCTACACCTTC.

This chain joins TRBV13 and TRBJ2-3; possible D gene TRBD1, 6 bases. The CDR3 length is 16 residues. Germline assignment: CDR1 PRHDT and CDR2 FYEKMQ (reference sequence). V dropped 3 bases and J dropped 2 bases, with 15 bases sitting between them. The chain's CDR3 is CASSLDRQEVTDTQYF. The CDR3 DNA sequence: TGTGCCAGCAGCTTGGACCGACAGGAGGTCACAGATACGCAGTATTTT. The entire variable domain, with the rest obtained from reference TRBV13 and TRBJ2-3, is as follows: AAGVIQSPRHLIKEKRETATLKCYPIPRHDTVYWYQQGPGQDPQFLISFYEKMQSDKGSIPDRFSAQQFSDYHSELNMSSLELGDSALYFCASSLDRQEVTDTQYFGPGTRLTVL.

The J gene is TRBJ1-1, the V gene TRBV6-5; 10 bases map to TRBD1. The CDR3 is made up of 13 amino acids. Germline CDR1 and CDR2: MNHEY and SVGAGI. Unmatched junction bases numbered 3, after V lost 0 bases and J lost 11 bases. CDR3 amino acids: CASSYSGTGEAFF. The CDR3 DNA sequence: TGTGCCAGCAGTTACTCCGGGACAGGGGAGGCTTTCTTT.

The chain uses TRBV29-1 and TRBJ1-1; no definite D call. The germline gives CDR1 SQVTM, CDR2 ANQGSEA. The V and J ends lost 2 bases and 1 base respectively, with 5 bases between them. CDR3 length: 12 amino acids. The CDR3 protein is CSVEPGNTEAFF. CDR3 nucleotide sequence: TGCAGCGTTGAACCCGGGAACACTGAAGCTTTCTTT.

This chain uses TRBV11-3 with TRBJ2-7; D ambiguous. The germline V gene encodes CDR1 SGHNT and CDR2 YENEEA. This CDR3 is 15 amino acids long. Trimming shortened V by 0 bases and J by 0 bases, and 9 bases separated the two germline ends. The chain's CDR3 is CASSLEAPSSYEQYF. As DNA, the CDR3 is TGTGCCAGCAGCTTAGAGGCTCCTAGCTCCTACGAGCAGTACTTC.

The chain combines TRBV7-9 with TRBJ1-1, with D possibly matching TRBD1 (5 bases). CDR3 length: 13 residues. Looked up from germline, CDR1 is SEHNR and CDR2 is FQNEAQ (reference sequence). Trimming took off 4 bases at V and 3 bases at J, with 9 bases between the two ends. CDR3 DNA sequence: TGTGCCAGCAGCTCTCAGACAGACACTGAAGCTTTCTTT. As protein: CASSSQTDTEAFF.

The chain uses TRBV15 and TRBJ1-4; no reliable D call. This CDR3 has 15 amino acids. Germline V CDR1 and CDR2: LNHNV, YYDKDF (reference sequence). The germline V and J ends were trimmed by 0 bases and 4 bases, with 9 bases remaining between them. The CDR3 spells CATSRDRLLNEKLFF. As DNA, the CDR3 is TGTGCCACCAGCAGAGATCGACTGCTTAATGAAAAACTGTTTTTT. Drawing the rest from reference TRBV15 and TRBJ1-4, the complete variable domain is DAMVIQNPRYQVTQFGKPVTLSCSQTLNHNVMYWYQQKSSQAPKLLFHYYDKDFNNEADTPDNFQSRRPNTSFCFLDIRSPGLGDTAMYLCATSRDRLLNEKLFFGSGTQLSVL.

In DNA, the CDR3 is TGTGCCAGCAGTTCGGGGGTAAATCAGCCCCAGCATTTT. It translates to CASSSGVNQPQHF. The V gene is TRBV27, the J gene TRBJ1-5; tentative D call: TRBD1 (5 bases). The CDR3 covers 13 residues. Germline loops: CDR1 MNHEY, CDR2 SMNVEV (reference sequence). The V gene lost 4 bases and the J gene lost 4 bases, with 8 bases spanning the gap.

CDR3 bases: TGTGCCACCAGCAGAGACGTCACCGGGGAGCTGTTTTTT. Protein product: CATSRDVTGELFF. The chain employs TRBV15 and TRBJ2-2; D uncertain. The CDR3 sequence is 13 residues long. V lost 0 bases and J 4 bases, leaving 3 bases between the germline ends. Germline V gene data show CDR1 as LNHNV and CDR2 as YYDKDF (reference sequence).

The gene calls are TRBV19 and TRBJ2-5; tentative D call: TRBD1 (5 bases). Germline V CDR1 and CDR2: LNHDA, SQIVND (reference sequence). Deletions cut 3 bases from V and 5 bases from J, with 16 bases between. The CDR3 covers 15 residues. The CDR3 region is CASSILGAGVETQYF. The CDR3 nucleotides read TGTGCCAGTAGTATCTTAGGGGCCGGTGTGGAGACCCAGTACTTC. Supplemented by reference TRBV19 and TRBJ2-5, the full variable domain reads DGGITQSPKYLFRKEGQNVTLSCEQNLNHDAMYWYRQDPGQGLRLIYYSQIVNDFQKGDIAEGYSVSREKKESFPLTVTSAQKNPTAFYLCASSILGAGVETQYFGPGTRLLVL.

The chain carries TRBV23-1 and TRBJ2-3; possibly TRBD2 for D (6 bases). TRBV23-1 is flagged as an ORF with uncertain function. The CDR3 loop spans 23 amino acids. The V end was cut by 2 bases, the J end by 0 bases, with 33 bases between. For the CDR3, the DNA is TGCGCCAGCAGTCAAAACCAGACCCGGTGGGAAAGAGCGGGCCTAACTAGCACAGATACGCAGTATTTT. Amino acids: CASSQNQTRWERAGLTSTDTQYF.

The chain links TRBV5-6 to TRBJ1-3; 7 nucleotides agree with TRBD1. Unmatched junction bases numbered 12, after V lost 2 bases and J lost 4 bases. Germline lookup yields CDR1 SGHDT and CDR2 YYEEEE. This CDR3 has 17 residues. The CDR3 loop reads CASSFQTGPGLGNTIYF. The CDR3 nucleotides read TGTGCCAGCAGCTTTCAGACAGGGCCAGGACTGGGAAACACCATATATTTT.

CDR3 nucleotides: TGTGCCAGCAGCTCGGACTGGAAGGCCTACGAGCAGTACTTC. Translated, it gives CASSSDWKAYEQYF. The chain links TRBV11-2 to TRBJ2-7, with a tentative D call TRBD2 (5 bases). Trimming stripped 4 bases from V and 2 bases from J, with 12 bases between. There are 14 residues in the CDR3. Germline lookup yields CDR1 SGHAT and CDR2 FQNNGV.